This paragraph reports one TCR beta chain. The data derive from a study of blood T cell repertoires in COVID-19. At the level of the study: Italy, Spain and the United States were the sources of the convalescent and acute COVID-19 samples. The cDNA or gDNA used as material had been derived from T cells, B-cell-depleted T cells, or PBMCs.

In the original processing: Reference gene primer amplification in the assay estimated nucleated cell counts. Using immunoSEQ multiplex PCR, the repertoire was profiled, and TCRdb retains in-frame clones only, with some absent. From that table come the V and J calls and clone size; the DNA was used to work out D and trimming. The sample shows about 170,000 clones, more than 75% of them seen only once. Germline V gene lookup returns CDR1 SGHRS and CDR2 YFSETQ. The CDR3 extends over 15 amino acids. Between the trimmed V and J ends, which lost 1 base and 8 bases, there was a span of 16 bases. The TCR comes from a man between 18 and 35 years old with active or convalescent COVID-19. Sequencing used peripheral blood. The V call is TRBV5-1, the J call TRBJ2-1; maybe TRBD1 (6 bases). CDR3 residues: CASSLNLRGGHEQFF. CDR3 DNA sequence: TGCGCCAGCAGCTTGAATCTCAGGGGCGGGCATGAGCAGTTCTTC.